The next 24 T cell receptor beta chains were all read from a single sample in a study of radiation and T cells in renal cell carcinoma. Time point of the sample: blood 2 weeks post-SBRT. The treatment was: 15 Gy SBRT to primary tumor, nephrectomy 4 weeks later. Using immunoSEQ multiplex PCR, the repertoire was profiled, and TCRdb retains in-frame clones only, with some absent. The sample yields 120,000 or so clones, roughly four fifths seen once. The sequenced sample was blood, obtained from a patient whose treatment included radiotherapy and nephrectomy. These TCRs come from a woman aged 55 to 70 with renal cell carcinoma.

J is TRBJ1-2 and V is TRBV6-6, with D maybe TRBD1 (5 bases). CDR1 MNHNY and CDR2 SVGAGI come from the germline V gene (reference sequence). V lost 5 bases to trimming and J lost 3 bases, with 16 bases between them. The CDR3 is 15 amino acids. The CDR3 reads CASSLTQVAYYGYTF. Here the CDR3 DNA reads TGTGCCAGCAGTCTTACACAGGTTGCGTACTATGGCTACACCTTC.

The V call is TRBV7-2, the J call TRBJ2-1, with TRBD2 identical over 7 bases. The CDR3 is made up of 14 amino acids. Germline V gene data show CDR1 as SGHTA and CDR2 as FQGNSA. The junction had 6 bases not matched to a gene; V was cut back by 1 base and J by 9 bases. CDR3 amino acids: CASSLDLAVPEQFF. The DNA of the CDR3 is TGTGCCAGCAGCTTAGATCTAGCGGTCCCTGAGCAGTTCTTC.

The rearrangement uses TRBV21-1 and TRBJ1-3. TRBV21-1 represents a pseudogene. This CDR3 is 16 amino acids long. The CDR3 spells CASPICRDISGNTIYF. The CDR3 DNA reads TGTGCCAGCCCAATTTGTAGGGATATCTCTGGAAACACCATATATTTT.

This CDR3 is CASTRDRGVSPLHF. CDR3 DNA sequence: TGTGCCAGCACCAGAGACAGGGGAGTTTCACCCCTCCACTTT. The chain employs TRBV6-4 and TRBJ1-6; 8 bases agree with TRBD1. The CDR3 extends over 14 amino acids. J lost 9 bases, V lost 7 bases, and 8 bases had no gene match. Per germline, CDR1 MRHNA and CDR2 SNTAGT.

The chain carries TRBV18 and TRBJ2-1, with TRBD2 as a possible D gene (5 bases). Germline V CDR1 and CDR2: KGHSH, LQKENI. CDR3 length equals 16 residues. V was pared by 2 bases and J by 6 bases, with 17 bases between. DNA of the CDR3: TGTGCCAGCTCACCAAGGGCCAGCCATACTAGCAATGAGCAGTTCTTC. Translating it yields CASSPRASHTSNEQFF.

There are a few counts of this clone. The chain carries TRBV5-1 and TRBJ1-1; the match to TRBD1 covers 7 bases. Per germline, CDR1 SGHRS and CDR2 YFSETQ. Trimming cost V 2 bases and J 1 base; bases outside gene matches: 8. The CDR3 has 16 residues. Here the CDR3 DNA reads TGCGCCAGCAGCTTAGAACCGGGACAGCGGAACACTGAAGCTTTCTTT. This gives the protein CASSLEPGQRNTEAFF.

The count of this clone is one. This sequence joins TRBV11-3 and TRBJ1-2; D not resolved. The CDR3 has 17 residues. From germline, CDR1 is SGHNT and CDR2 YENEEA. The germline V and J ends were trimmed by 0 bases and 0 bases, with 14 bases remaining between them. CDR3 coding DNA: TGTGCCAGCAGCTTAGATGTGGGCGGATCGACTAACTATGGCTACACCTTC. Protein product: CASSLDVGGSTNYGYTF.

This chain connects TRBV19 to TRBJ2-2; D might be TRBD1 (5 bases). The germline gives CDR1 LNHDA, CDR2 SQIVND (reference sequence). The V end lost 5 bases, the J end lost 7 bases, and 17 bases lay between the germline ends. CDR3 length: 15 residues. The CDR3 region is CASSVIQGRGGELFF. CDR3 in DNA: TGTGCCAGTAGTGTAATTCAGGGAAGAGGCGGGGAGCTGTTTTTT.

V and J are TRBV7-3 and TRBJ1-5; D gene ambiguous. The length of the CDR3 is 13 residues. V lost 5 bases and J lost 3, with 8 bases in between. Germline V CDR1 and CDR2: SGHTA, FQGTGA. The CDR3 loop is CASSLGDNQPQHF. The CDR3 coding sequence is TGTGCCAGCAGCCTCGGGGACAATCAGCCCCAGCATTTT.

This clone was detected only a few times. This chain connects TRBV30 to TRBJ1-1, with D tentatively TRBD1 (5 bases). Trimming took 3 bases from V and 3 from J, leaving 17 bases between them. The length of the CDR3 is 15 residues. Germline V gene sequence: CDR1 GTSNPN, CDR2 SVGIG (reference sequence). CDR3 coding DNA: TGTGCCTGGAGCCTTGGGGCTGTGGGTGACACTGAAGCTTTCTTT. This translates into CAWSLGAVGDTEAFF.

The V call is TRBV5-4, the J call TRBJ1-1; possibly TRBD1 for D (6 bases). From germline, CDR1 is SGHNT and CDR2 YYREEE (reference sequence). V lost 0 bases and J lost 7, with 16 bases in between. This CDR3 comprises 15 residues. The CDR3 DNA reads TGTGCCAGCAGCTTGGATGCTACAGGGCCTGGTGAAGCTTTCTTT. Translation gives CASSLDATGPGEAFF. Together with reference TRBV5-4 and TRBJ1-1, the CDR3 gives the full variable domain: ETGVTQSPTHLIKTRGQQVTLRCSSQSGHNTVSWYQQALGQGPQFIFQYYREEENGRGNFPPRFSGLQFPNYSSELNVNALELDDSALYLCASSLDATGPGEAFFGQGTRLTVV.

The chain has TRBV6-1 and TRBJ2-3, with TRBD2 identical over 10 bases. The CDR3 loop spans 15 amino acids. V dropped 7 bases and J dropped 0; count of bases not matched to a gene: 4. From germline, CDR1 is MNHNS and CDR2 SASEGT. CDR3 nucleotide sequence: TGTGCCAGCAAAGAGCGGGGGGGCAGCACAGATACGCAGTATTTT. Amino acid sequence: CASKERGGSTDTQYF.

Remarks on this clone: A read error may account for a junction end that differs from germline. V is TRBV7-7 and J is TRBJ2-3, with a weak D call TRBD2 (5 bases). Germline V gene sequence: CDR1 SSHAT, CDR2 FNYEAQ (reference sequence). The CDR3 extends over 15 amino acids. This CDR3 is CASSLSSGLADTQYF. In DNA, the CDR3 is TGTGCTAGCAGCTTATCGTCGGGGTTGGCAGATACGCAGTATTTT.

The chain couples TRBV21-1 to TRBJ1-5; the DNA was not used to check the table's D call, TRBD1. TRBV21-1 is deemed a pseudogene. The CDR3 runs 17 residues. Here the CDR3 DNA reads TGTGCCAGCAGCAGGCCAAGTAACAGGGACAGCAATCAGCCCCAGCATTTT. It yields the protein CASSRPSNRDSNQPQHF.

CDR3 coding DNA: TGTGCCAGCAGCTTTGGGAGGTTAGGCAACACCGGGGAGCTGTTTTTT. Protein product: CASSFGRLGNTGELFF. This chain joins TRBV11-2 and TRBJ2-2; D is perhaps TRBD2 (6 bases). This CDR3 region has 16 residues. CDR1 and CDR2 (germline): SGHAT, FQNNGV. V was trimmed by 3 bases and J by 2 bases, leaving 13 bases between them.

The CDR3 is CASSLLPALNTEAFF. The CDR3 DNA reads TGTGCCAGCAGCTTGCTCCCAGCTCTGAACACTGAAGCTTTCTTT. This chain connects TRBV5-6 to TRBJ1-1; D remains ambiguous. Trimming stripped 1 base from V and 0 bases from J, with 10 bases between. The germline gives CDR1 SGHDT, CDR2 YYEEEE. This CDR3 comprises 15 residues.

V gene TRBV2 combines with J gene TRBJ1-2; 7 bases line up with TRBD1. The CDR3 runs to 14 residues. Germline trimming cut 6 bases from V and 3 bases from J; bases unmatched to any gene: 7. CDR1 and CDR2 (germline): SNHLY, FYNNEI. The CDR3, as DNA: TGTGCCAGCAGGGAAACAGGGGACGACTATGGCTACACCTTC. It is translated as CASRETGDDYGYTF.

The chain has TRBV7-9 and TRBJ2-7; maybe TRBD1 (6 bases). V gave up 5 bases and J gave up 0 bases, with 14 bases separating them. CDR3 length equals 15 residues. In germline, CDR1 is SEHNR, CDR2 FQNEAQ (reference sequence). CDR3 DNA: TGTGCCAGCAGCCCATGGACAGCCAGCTCCTACGAGCAGTACTTC. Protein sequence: CASSPWTASSYEQYF.

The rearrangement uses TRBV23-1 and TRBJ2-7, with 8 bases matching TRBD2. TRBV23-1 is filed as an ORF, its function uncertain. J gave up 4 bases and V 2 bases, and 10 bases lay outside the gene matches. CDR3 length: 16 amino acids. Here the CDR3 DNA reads TGCGCCAGCAGTCAAGGGGGGAGCGGGGGTTGTTACGAGCAGTACTTC. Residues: CASSQGGSGGCYEQYF.

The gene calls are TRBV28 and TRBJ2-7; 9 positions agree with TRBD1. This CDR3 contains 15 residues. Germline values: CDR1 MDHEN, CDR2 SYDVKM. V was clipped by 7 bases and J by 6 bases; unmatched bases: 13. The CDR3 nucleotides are TGTGCCAGCATTCCGCGGGGACAGGGAGGTGGCGAGCAGTACTTC. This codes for CASIPRGQGGGEQYF. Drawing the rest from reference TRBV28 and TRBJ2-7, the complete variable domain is DVKVTQSSRYLVKRTGEKVFLECVQDMDHENMFWYRQDPGLGLRLIYFSYDVKMKEKGDIPEGYSVSREKKERFSLILESASTNQTSMYLCASIPRGQGGGEQYFGPGTRLTVT.

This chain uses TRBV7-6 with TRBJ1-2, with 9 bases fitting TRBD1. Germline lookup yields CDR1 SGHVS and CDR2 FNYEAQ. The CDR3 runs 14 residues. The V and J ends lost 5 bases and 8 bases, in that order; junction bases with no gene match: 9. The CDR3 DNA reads TGTGCCAGCAGCACCCGGACAGGGGATCTAGGCTACACCTTC. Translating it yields CASSTRTGDLGYTF.

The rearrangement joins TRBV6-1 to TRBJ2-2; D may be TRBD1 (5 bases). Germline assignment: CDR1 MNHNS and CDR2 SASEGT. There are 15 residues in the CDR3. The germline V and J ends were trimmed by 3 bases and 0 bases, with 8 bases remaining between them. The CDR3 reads CASSDKGTNTGELFF. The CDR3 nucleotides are TGTGCCAGCAGTGATAAGGGGACGAACACCGGGGAGCTGTTTTTT.

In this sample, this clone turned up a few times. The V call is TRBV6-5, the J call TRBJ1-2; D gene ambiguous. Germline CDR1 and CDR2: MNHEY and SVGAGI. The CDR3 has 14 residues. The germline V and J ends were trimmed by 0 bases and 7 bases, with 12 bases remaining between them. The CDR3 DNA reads TGTGCCAGCAGTTACTCGAGGGCAGGAGGTGGCTACACCTTC. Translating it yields CASSYSRAGGGYTF.

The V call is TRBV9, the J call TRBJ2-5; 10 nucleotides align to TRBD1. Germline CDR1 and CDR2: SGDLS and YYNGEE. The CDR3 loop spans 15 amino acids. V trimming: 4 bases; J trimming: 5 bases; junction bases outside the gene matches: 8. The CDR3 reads CASSSPRDRGETQYF. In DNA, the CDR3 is TGTGCCAGCAGCTCCCCGAGGGACAGGGGCGAGACCCAGTACTTC.